This entry lists 8 T cell receptor beta chains sequenced from one sample in a study of cytomegalovirus exposure and HLA in healthy donors. This PCR relied on a set of 60 Vbeta primers and 13 Jbeta primers. Assay: immunoSEQ multiplex PCR; the TCRdb copy retains only in-frame clones and omits some. The sample has fewer than 90,000 clones; about 75% are singletons. The sequenced sample was PBMCs. These receptors all come from a female donor in good health and CMV-seronegative.

This clone was seen just once. The chain joins TRBV7-6 to TRBJ1-3; D gene ambiguous. The germline CDR1 and CDR2 sequences are SGHVS and FNYEAQ. Trimming removed 5 bases from V and 3 bases from J, with 11 bases in between. The CDR3 extends over 14 amino acids. CDR3 bases: TGTGCCAGCAGCCCCCGCGGGGTTGGAAACACCATATATTTT. Amino acids: CASSPRGVGNTIYF.

J is TRBJ2-6 and V is TRBV6-1; D is perhaps TRBD1 (6 bases). This CDR3 has 14 residues. Germline loops: CDR1 MNHNS, CDR2 SASEGT. Deletions cut 7 bases from V and 3 bases from J, with 10 bases between. For the CDR3, the DNA is TGTGCCAGCACCCGAGGGGGTGGGGCCAACGTCCTGACTTTC. It specifies CASTRGGGANVLTF.

The chain carries TRBV27 and TRBJ2-5, with a possible D match to TRBD2 (6 bases). This CDR3 is built from 12 residues. Germline values: CDR1 MNHEY, CDR2 SMNVEV (reference sequence). Between the trimmed V and J ends, which lost 6 bases and 2 bases, there was a span of 7 bases. CDR3 nucleotides: TGTGCCAGCAGGCGGGAACAAGAGACCCAGTACTTC. Protein sequence: CASRREQETQYF.

In its sample, this clone was seen once. The genes are TRBV7-2 and TRBJ2-2, with 9 bases identical to TRBD1. This CDR3 contains 14 residues. Germline V gene data show CDR1 as SGHTA and CDR2 as FQGNSA. The junction had 5 bases not matched to a gene; V was cut back by 6 bases and J by 6 bases. The CDR3 protein is CASRTGGAAGELFF. CDR3 DNA: TGTGCCAGCAGAACAGGGGGCGCCGCCGGGGAGCTGTTTTTT.

CDR3 coding DNA: TGTGCCAGCAGGGAGAGCCACGAGCAGTACTTC. Translating it yields CASRESHEQYF. The rearrangement uses TRBV6-1 and TRBJ2-7; D is uncertain. The CDR3 spans 11 residues. Looked up from germline, CDR1 is MNHNS and CDR2 is SASEGT. V dropped 6 bases and J dropped 5 bases, with 8 bases sitting between them.

DNA of the CDR3: TGTGCCAGCAGTTATGAGTCGGCCGGGGAGCTGTTTTTT. Its protein is CASSYESAGELFF. The chain carries TRBV6-5 and TRBJ2-2; D is unresolved. The CDR3 is 13 amino acids. V was clipped by 3 bases and J by 6 bases, with 8 bases between them. The germline V gene encodes CDR1 MNHEY and CDR2 SVGAGI.

The V call is TRBV9, the J call TRBJ2-2; D is perhaps TRBD1 (6 bases). Germline CDR1 reads SGDLS; CDR2 reads YYNGEE. The CDR3 extends over 15 amino acids. The V end lost 4 bases, the J end lost 5 bases, and 15 bases lay between the germline ends. In nucleotides, the CDR3 is TGTGCCAGCAGCCTATGGCAGGGGTTGACCGGGGAGCTGTTTTTT. Protein product: CASSLWQGLTGELFF.

This chain joins TRBV5-5 and TRBJ1-5; 9 bases agree with TRBD1. The V gene end was trimmed by 4 bases and the J gene end by 7 bases; junction bases not matched to a gene: 15. Per germline, CDR1 SGHKS and CDR2 YYEKEE (reference sequence). This CDR3 contains 17 residues. CDR3 protein: CASSHGAGTGMGQPQHF. The CDR3 coding sequence is TGTGCCAGCAGCCACGGTGCCGGGACAGGGATGGGACAGCCCCAGCATTTT.